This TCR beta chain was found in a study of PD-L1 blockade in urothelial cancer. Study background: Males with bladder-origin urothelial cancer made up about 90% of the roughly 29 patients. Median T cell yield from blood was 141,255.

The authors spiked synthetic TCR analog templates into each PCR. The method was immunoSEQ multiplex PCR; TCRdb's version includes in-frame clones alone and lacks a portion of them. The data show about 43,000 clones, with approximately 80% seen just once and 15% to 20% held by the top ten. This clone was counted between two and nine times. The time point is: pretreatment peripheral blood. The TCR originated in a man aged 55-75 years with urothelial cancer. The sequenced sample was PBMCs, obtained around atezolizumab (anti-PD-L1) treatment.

CDR3 coding DNA: TGTGCCAGCAGACCAACCGGCGGGGTGGGCTACGAGCAGTACTTC. Amino acids: CASRPTGGVGYEQYF. V usage is TRBV28 and J usage is TRBJ2-7; D might be TRBD2 (6 bases). V gave up 6 bases and J gave up 3 bases, with 18 bases separating them. The CDR3 runs to 15 residues. Germline lookup yields CDR1 MDHEN and CDR2 SYDVKM.